One T cell receptor beta chain is described in this entry. This entry is derived from a study of blood T cell repertoires in COVID-19. The method was immunoSEQ multiplex PCR; TCRdb's version includes in-frame clones alone and lacks a portion of them. This table holds some 250,000 clones, roughly 86% found once. The sample taken for sequencing was peripheral blood. This clonotype was sampled from a woman in her twenties or thirties who had recovered from COVID-19.

The CDR3 DNA sequence: TGTGCCAGCTCAACCGGGACAGGGAACACCGGGGAGCTGTTTTTT. Encoded protein: CASSTGTGNTGELFF. This rearrangement joins TRBV18 to TRBJ2-2; 8 nucleotides agree with TRBD1. This CDR3 has 15 amino acids. Germline V gene sequence: CDR1 KGHSH, CDR2 LQKENI. J lost 1 base, V lost 5 bases, and 3 bases had no gene match.